The 14 T cell receptor beta chains below come from one sample, sequenced in a study of Graves' ophthalmopathy and Graves' hyperthyroidism. RNA transcripts served as template for amplifying TCR beta CDR3 sequences. A first-round RT-PCR used HTBI primers, followed by a second-round multiplex PCR. TCRdb recomputed calls from the multiplex PCR reads with MiXCR, one row per CDR3 protein. Of 500,000 to 700,000 distinct CDR3 sequences detected, 20% to 25% appear once; the ten largest clones hold approximately 6.9%. The sample taken for sequencing was peripheral blood. These receptors were collected from a woman younger than 35 with stable Graves' hyperthyroidism. Some clones in this sample may be carry-over from other donors' samples.

The sample holds many counts of this clonotype. V gene TRBV12-3 or TRBV12-4 combines with J gene TRBJ1-1; TRBD1 is a possible D gene (6 bases). V was shortened by 0 bases and J by 3 bases, with 14 bases between the two germline ends. CDR3 length: 16 residues. This CDR3 is CASSLARGTTDTEAFF. The CDR3 bases are TGTGCCAGCAGTTTAGCGCGCGGGACAACGGACACTGAAGCTTTCTTT.

This clonotype was recorded many times. The CDR3 sequence: CSATWGEFHEQYF. DNA of the CDR3: TGCAGTGCCACGTGGGGGGAGTTCCACGAGCAGTACTTC. V is TRBV20-1 and J is TRBJ2-7, with D maybe TRBD2 (6 bases). The CDR3 has 13 amino acids. Trimming removed 6 bases at V and 5 bases at J, with 17 bases between. The V gene's germline CDR1 is DFQATT and CDR2 SNEGSKA (reference sequence).

This clonotype has a count of ten or more. The rearrangement links TRBV29-1 to TRBJ2-7; 13 nucleotides align to TRBD2. CDR3 length: 15 amino acids. V dropped 0 bases and J dropped 4; count of bases not matched to a gene: 3. The V gene's germline CDR1 is SQVTM and CDR2 ANQGSEA. CDR3 DNA: TGCAGCGTTGAAGATAGGACTAGCGGGAGTTACGAGCAGTACTTC. This sequence encodes CSVEDRTSGSYEQYF.

The rearrangement uses TRBV6-5 and TRBJ1-1; 11 bases are a match to TRBD1. CDR3 length equals 15 residues. Germline CDR1 and CDR2: MNHEY and SVGAGI. With V trimmed by 7 bases and J by 1 base, 5 bases remained unmatched. The CDR3 loop reads CASIWTGGPNTEAFF. As DNA, the CDR3 is TGTGCCAGCATTTGGACAGGGGGCCCGAACACTGAAGCTTTCTTT.

This clonotype occurred many times. This chain joins TRBV6-2 or TRBV6-3 and TRBJ1-2, with 7 bases matching TRBD1. Germline trimming cut 8 bases from V and 4 bases from J; bases unmatched to any gene: 13. This CDR3 comprises 15 residues. CDR1 MNHEY and CDR2 SVGEGT come from the germline V gene. Here the CDR3 reads CASQETGTNIYGYTF. CDR3 DNA sequence: TGTGCCAGCCAAGAGACAGGGACCAACATCTATGGCTACACCTTC.

The table lists this clonotype with many counts. The V gene is TRBV6-2 or TRBV6-3, the J gene TRBJ1-2; D is possibly TRBD1 (5 bases). This CDR3 is 17 amino acids long. V lost 6 bases to trimming and J lost 1 base, with 21 bases between them. Germline CDR1 MNHEY, CDR2 SVGEGT. The DNA for the CDR3 is TGTGCCAGCAGCTTAAGCCAGCCCCTAAGGGGTAACTATGGCTACACCTTC. It yields the protein CASSLSQPLRGNYGYTF.

There are a few counts of this clonotype. This chain uses TRBV12-3 or TRBV12-4 with TRBJ2-7; D is unclear. With 1 base removed from V and 0 bases from J, the gap between germline ends came to 19 bases. The CDR3 spans 18 residues. In DNA, the CDR3 is TGTGCCAGCAGTTTAGTCGTCAGAGGTATGATGAGCTCCTACGAGCAGTACTTC. This sequence encodes CASSLVVRGMMSSYEQYF.

In its sample, this clonotype was seen many times. V usage is TRBV28 and J usage is TRBJ1-1, with D unclear. V lost 6 bases and J lost 5, with 19 bases in between. Germline CDR1 MDHEN, CDR2 SYDVKM. There are 15 residues in the CDR3. The CDR3 DNA reads as TGTGCCAGCAGCCCCTACAGTGTGGGGAAAACTGAAGCTTTCTTT. Residues: CASSPYSVGKTEAFF.

This clonotype was recorded many times. CDR3 in amino acids: CASSDARSVGYEQYF. The CDR3 DNA follows: TGTGCCAGCAGTGATGCCCGGTCCGTTGGCTACGAGCAGTACTTC. The gene calls are TRBV25-1 and TRBJ2-7; the D is unclear. The CDR3 has 15 residues. Germline V gene lookup returns CDR1 MGHDK and CDR2 SYGVNS. Trimming pared 3 bases from V and 3 bases from J, leaving 15 bases between.

There are many counts of this clonotype. V usage is TRBV7-3 and J usage is TRBJ2-2; 7 bases line up with TRBD2. V lost 2 bases and J lost 5; bases outside the gene matches: 8. The CDR3 loop spans 16 amino acids. Germline CDR1 reads SGHTA; CDR2 reads FQGTGA. The CDR3 spells CASSLGGLAATGELFF. CDR3 DNA: TGTGCCAGCAGCTTAGGCGGGCTAGCGGCGACCGGGGAGCTGTTTTTT.

This clonotype was observed at least ten times. The chain carries TRBV6-5 and TRBJ2-7, with D possibly matching TRBD2 (5 bases). V was cut by 6 bases and J by 5 bases, with 11 bases left in between. This CDR3 is 12 amino acids long. CDR1 MNHEY and CDR2 SVGAGI come from the germline V gene. The CDR3 region has the DNA TGTGCCAGCAGAGGAGGAGGTGACGAGCAGTACTTC. Translated, it gives CASRGGGDEQYF.

About this clonotype: A clone one base away is much larger, so this may be a read error. This chain joins TRBV6-1 and TRBJ1-2; D gene unclear. This CDR3 is built from 15 residues. Germline-derived CDR1 and CDR2 are MNHNS and SASEGT. CDR3 nucleotides: TGTGCCAGCAGTGAATTTGGGCTCACTAACTATGGCCACACCTTC. Amino acids: CASSEFGLTNYGHTF.

The V gene is TRBV11-2, the J gene TRBJ1-2, with a possible D match to TRBD1 (6 bases). V lost 0 bases to trimming and J lost 2 bases, with 10 bases between them. The CDR3 has 15 residues. Germline CDR1 reads SGHAT; CDR2 reads FQNNGV. CDR3 DNA: TGTGCCAGCAGCTTAGAATGGACAGACAACTATGGCTACACCTTC. Residues: CASSLEWTDNYGYTF. Full variable domain (missing parts from reference TRBV11-2 and TRBJ1-2): EAGVAQSPRYKIIEKRQSVAFWCNPISGHATLYWYQQILGQGPKLLIQFQNNGVVDDSQLPKDRFSAERLKGVDSTLKIQPAKLEDSAVYLCASSLEWTDNYGYTFGSGTRLTVV.

At least ten counts were recorded for this clonotype. This chain joins TRBV27 and TRBJ2-7; 8 nucleotides agree with TRBD1. Trimming at V came to 4 bases and at J to 9 bases, leaving 14 bases not matched to a gene. Germline V gene sequence: CDR1 MNHEY, CDR2 SMNVEV (reference sequence). The CDR3 covers 15 residues. CDR3 amino acids: CASSSTGTGTRGQYF. CDR3 nucleotide sequence: TGTGCCAGCAGTTCCACCGGGACAGGAACCCGGGGGCAGTACTTC.